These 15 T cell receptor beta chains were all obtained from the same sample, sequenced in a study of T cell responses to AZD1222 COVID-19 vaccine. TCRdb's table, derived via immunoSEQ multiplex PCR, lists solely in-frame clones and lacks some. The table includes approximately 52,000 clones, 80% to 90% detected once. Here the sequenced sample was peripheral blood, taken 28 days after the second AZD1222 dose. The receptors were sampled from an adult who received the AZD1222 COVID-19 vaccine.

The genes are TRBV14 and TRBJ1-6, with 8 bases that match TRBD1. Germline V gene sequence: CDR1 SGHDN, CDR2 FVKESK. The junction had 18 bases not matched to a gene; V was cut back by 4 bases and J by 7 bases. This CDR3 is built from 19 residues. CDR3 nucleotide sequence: TGTGCCAGCAGCCCACCACAGTCCGGAGACAGGGGTGGCAATTCACCCCTCCACTTT. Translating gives CASSPPQSGDRGGNSPLHF.

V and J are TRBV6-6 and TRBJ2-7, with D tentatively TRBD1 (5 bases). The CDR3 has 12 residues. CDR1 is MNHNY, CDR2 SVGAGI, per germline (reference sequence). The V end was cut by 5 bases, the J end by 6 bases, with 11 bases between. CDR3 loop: CASSGAPLEQYF. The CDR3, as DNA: TGTGCCAGCAGTGGGGCCCCTCTCGAGCAGTACTTC.

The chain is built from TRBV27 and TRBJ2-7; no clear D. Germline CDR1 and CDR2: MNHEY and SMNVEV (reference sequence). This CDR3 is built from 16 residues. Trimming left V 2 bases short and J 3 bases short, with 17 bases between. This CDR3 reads CASSLEGGPIYYEQYF. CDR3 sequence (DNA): TGTGCCAGCAGTTTAGAAGGCGGACCCATCTACTACGAGCAGTACTTC.

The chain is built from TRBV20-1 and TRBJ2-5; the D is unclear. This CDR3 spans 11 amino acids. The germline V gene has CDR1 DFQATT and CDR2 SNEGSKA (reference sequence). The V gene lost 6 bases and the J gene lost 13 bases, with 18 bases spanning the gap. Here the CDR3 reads CSALLWQKWYF. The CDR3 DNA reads TGCAGTGCGCTGCTGTGGCAGAAATGGTACTTC.

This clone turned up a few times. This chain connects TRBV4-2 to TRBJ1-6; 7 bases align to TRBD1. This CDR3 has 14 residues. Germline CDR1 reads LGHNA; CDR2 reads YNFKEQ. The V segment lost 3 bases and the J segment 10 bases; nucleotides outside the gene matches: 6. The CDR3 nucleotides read TGTGCCAGCAGCCAGACGACAGGGACCTCACCCCTCCACTTT. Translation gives CASSQTTGTSPLHF.

The CDR3 sequence: CASSQTGQGTDTQYF. DNA of the CDR3: TGTGCCAGCAGCCAAACTGGACAGGGTACAGATACGCAGTATTTT. This chain links TRBV14 with TRBJ2-3, with 8 bases matching TRBD1. The germline V gene encodes CDR1 SGHDN and CDR2 FVKESK. The CDR3 contains 15 residues. Losses at the gene ends were 2 bases for V and 3 bases for J; bases not matched to a gene: 4.

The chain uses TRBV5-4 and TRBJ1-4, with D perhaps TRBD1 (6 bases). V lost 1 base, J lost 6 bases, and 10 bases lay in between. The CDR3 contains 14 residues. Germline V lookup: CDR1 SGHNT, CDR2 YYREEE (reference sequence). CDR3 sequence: CASSLRGVDEKLFF. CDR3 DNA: TGTGCCAGCAGCTTGAGGGGGGTGGATGAAAAACTGTTTTTT.

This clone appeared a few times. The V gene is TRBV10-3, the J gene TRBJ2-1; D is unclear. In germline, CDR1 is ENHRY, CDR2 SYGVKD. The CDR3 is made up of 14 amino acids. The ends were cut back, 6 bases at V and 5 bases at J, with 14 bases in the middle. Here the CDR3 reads CAISLRSDHNEQFF. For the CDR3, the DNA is TGTGCCATCAGCCTGAGGTCAGATCACAATGAGCAGTTCTTC.

CDR3 coding DNA: TGTGCCAGCAGCTCCTCGACAGGGACAGCCTACAATGAGCAGTTCTTC. Encoded protein: CASSSSTGTAYNEQFF. The V and J genes are TRBV11-1 and TRBJ2-1, with 7 bases matching TRBD1. The CDR3 is 16 residues long. Germline values: CDR1 SGHAT, CDR2 FQDESV (reference sequence). V lost 4 bases, J lost 2 bases, and 8 bases stayed unmatched.

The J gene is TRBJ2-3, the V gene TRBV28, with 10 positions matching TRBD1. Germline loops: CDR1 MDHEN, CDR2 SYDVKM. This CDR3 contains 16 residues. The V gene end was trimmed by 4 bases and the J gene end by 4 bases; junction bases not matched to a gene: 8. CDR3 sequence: CASSSFGTGVSDTQYF. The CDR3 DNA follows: TGTGCCAGCAGTTCCTTCGGGACAGGGGTGTCAGATACGCAGTATTTT. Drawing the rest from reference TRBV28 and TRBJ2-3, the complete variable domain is DVKVTQSSRYLVKRTGEKVFLECVQDMDHENMFWYRQDPGLGLRLIYFSYDVKMKEKGDIPEGYSVSREKKERFSLILESASTNQTSMYLCASSSFGTGVSDTQYFGPGTRLTVL.

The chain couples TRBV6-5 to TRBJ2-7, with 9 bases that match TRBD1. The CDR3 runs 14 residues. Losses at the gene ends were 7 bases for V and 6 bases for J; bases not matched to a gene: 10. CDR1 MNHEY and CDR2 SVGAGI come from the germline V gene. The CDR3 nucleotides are TGTGCCAGCACCCAGACAGGGGGAACGGGCGAGCAGTACTTC. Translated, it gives CASTQTGGTGEQYF.

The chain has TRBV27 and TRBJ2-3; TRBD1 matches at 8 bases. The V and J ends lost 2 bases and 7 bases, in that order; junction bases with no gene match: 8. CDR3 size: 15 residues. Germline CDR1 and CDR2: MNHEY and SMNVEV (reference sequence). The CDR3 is CASSLLGRGLNTQYF. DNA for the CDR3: TGTGCCAGCAGTTTACTCGGCAGGGGGCTTAATACGCAGTATTTT.

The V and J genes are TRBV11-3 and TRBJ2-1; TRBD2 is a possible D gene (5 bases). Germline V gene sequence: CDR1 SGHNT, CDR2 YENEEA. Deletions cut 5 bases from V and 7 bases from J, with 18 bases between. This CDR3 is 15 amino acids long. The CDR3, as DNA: TGTGCCAGCAGCCCCCGTAGAGGGAGTCAGAATGAGCAGTTCTTC. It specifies CASSPRRGSQNEQFF.

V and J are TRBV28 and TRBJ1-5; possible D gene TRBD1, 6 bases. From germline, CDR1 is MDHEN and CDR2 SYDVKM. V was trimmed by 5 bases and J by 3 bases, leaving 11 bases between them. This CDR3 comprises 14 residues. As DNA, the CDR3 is TGTGCCAGCAGTCCACAGGGCCCCAATCAGCCCCAGCATTTT. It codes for CASSPQGPNQPQHF.

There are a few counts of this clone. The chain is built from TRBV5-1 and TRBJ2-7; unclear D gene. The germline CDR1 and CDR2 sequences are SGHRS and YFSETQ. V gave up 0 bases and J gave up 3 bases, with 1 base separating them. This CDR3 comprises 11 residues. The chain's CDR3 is CASSLGYEQYF. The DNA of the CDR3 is TGCGCCAGCAGCTTGGGCTACGAGCAGTACTTC.